This T cell receptor (beta chain) was profiled in a study of cytomegalovirus exposure and HLA in healthy donors. This CDR3 has 13 amino acids. The ends were cut back, 4 bases at V and 5 bases at J, with 12 bases in the middle. CDR1 is SGHNT, CDR2 YYREEE, per germline (reference sequence). This clone turned up a few times. Its cognate antigen is unknown. It was with 60 Vbeta and 13 Jbeta primers that the PCR ran. Assay used: immunoSEQ multiplex PCR; TCRdb lists only in-frame clones, some missing. The sample shows about 130,000 clones, about 10% of them seen only once. Broader study findings: HLA restriction was apparent for most CMV-associated TCR beta chains in a later analysis. Per a prior analysis, the majority of TCR beta V segments were productive roughly 90% or roughly 30% of the time.

Material for sequencing was PBMCs. This TCR came from a woman younger than 30 in good health and CMV-seropositive. J is TRBJ1-2 and V is TRBV5-4; a weak D match, TRBD1 (6 bases). CDR3 sequence (DNA): TGTGCCAGCAGCGACCCAGGGGCTTATGGCTACACCTTC. Protein sequence: CASSDPGAYGYTF. Supplemented by reference TRBV5-4 and TRBJ1-2, the full variable domain reads ETGVTQSPTHLIKTRGQQVTLRCSSQSGHNTVSWYQQALGQGPQFIFQYYREEENGRGNFPPRFSGLQFPNYSSELNVNALELDDSALYLCASSDPGAYGYTFGSGTRLTVV.